This T cell receptor (beta chain) was identified in a study of a mutant IDH1 vaccine in newly diagnosed glioma. Of note for this clone: No antigen is known for it.

Time point indicated: week 23, last vaccination. Every vaccination contained 300 ug of the mutant IDH1 20-mer peptide and was paired with topical imiquimod. The CDR3 runs to 15 residues. The junction had 7 bases not matched to a gene; V was cut back by 3 bases and J by 2 bases. From germline, CDR1 is SGHNT and CDR2 YYREEE (reference sequence). TCRdb keeps only in-frame clones here, not all; method: immunoSEQ multiplex PCR. The sample includes roughly 60,000 clones, around 83% of them seen just once. The source is a man aged 30 to 45 with glioma. The source material was PBMCs, sampled from a glioma patient whose treatment included an IDH1 peptide vaccine. The chain is built from TRBV5-4 and TRBJ1-1; 7 bases align to TRBD1. The CDR3 DNA follows: TGTGCCAGCAGCTCTCGGGACAGCCACAACACTGAAGCTTTCTTT. This gives the protein CASSSRDSHNTEAFF.